Included here is one TCR beta chain sequence, with context. In germline, CDR1 is MNHEY, CDR2 SMNVEV (reference sequence). Trimming took off 4 bases at V and 7 bases at J, with 16 bases between the two ends. The CDR3 runs 14 residues. The repertoire was sequenced with immunoSEQ multiplex PCR; TCRdb's copy has only in-frame clones and lacks some. The sample has 150,000 to 160,000 clones; 85% to 90% are singletons. The data were obtained in a study of blood T cell repertoires in COVID-19. Sequencing used peripheral blood. The chain has TRBV27 and TRBJ1-1, with D perhaps TRBD1 (6 bases). The TCR originated in a woman between 40 and 50 years old with acute or convalescent COVID-19. In DNA, the CDR3 is TGTGCCAGCAGTTCAAATAAGGGGGGGGATGAAGCTTTCTTT. This translates into CASSSNKGGDEAFF.